The 4 T cell receptor beta chains below come from one sample, sequenced in a study of T cells in Graves' hyperthyroidism and ophthalmopathy. The investigators amplified TCR beta CDR3 regions from RNA transcripts. HTBI primers were used for first-round RT-PCR of the TCR CDR3. MiXCR was run by TCRdb on the multiplex PCR reads, yielding one entry per CDR3 protein. The table shows hundreds of thousands of distinct CDR3 sequences, with about 15% occurring only once. The sample was blood. The receptor source for this set is a woman between 18 and 30 years old with Graves' hyperthyroidism.

There are a few counts of this clonotype. This rearrangement joins TRBV30 to TRBJ2-1; D remains ambiguous. The CDR3 spans 12 residues. V was cut by 2 bases and J by 8 bases, with 10 bases left in between. Looked up from germline, CDR1 is GTSNPN and CDR2 is SVGIG (reference sequence). For the CDR3, the DNA is TGTGCCTGGAGTCAGATGTACGATGAGCAGTTCTTC. This translates into CAWSQMYDEQFF.

This clonotype came up many times. CDR3: CASSQDTGYNEAFF. In DNA, the CDR3 is TGCGCCAGCAGCCAAGATACAGGTTATAATGAAGCTTTCTTT. This chain links TRBV4-3 with TRBJ1-1; perhaps TRBD1 as D (5 bases). Germline-derived CDR1 and CDR2 are LGHNA and YSLEER. The CDR3 consists of 14 residues. The germline V and J ends were trimmed by 0 bases and 7 bases, with 12 bases remaining between them.

This clonotype was seen at least ten times. The CDR3 here is CASSLVTEQFF. CDR3 DNA: TGTGCCAGCAGCTTAGTAACTGAGCAGTTCTTC. The chain uses TRBV7-9 and TRBJ2-1, with D unresolved. Trimming cost V 1 base and J 9 bases, with 4 bases left between them. Germline lookup yields CDR1 SEHNR and CDR2 FQNEAQ (reference sequence). The CDR3 runs to 11 residues.

This clonotype was counted between two and nine times. An end of the junction differs from the germline gene, which may be a read error. The chain carries TRBV20-1 and TRBJ1-1; 7 bases align to TRBD1. The length of the CDR3 is 16 residues. Germline V gene sequence: CDR1 DFQATT, CDR2 SNEGSKA (reference sequence). The DNA of the CDR3 is TGCAGTGCGGAGAGGTTTACAGGGGTCGGCGGGACTGGAGCTTTCTTT. As protein: CSAERFTGVGGTGAFF.